This T cell receptor beta chain was obtained from a study of cytomegalovirus exposure and HLA in healthy donors. The study ran its PCR with 60 Vbeta and 13 Jbeta primers. TCRdb keeps only in-frame clones here, not all; method: immunoSEQ multiplex PCR. The data contain some 130,000 clones, more than 65% of them singletons. Per germline, CDR1 MNHEY and CDR2 SVGAGI. The CDR3 runs 15 residues. The V and J ends lost 2 bases and 8 bases, in that order; junction bases with no gene match: 6. The receptor was isolated from a male donor in good health and CMV-seropositive. The chain links TRBV6-5 to TRBJ1-6; TRBD1 agrees at 7 bases. Sequenced material: PBMCs. DNA for the CDR3: TGTGCCAGCAGTTACAACAGGGGCTCGGATTCACCCCTCCACTTT. Translating it yields CASSYNRGSDSPLHF.